A single sample gave rise to the 15 T cell receptor beta chains below, sequenced in a study of blood T cells in healthy people across ages. A sample-barcoded 5' primer and a J-beta primer mix were used in a second PCR of roughly 6 to 11 cycles. TCRdb re-analysed the 5' RACE reads in MiXCR, keeping a single row per CDR3 protein. The sample yields about 780,000 distinct CDR3 sequences, about half seen once. Sequences were obtained from blood. All receptors come from a man older than 75 in good health.

This clonotype was recorded a few times. The rearrangement uses TRBV5-1 and TRBJ1-6; D is uncertain. V was trimmed by 3 bases and J by 7 bases, leaving 8 bases between them. Germline lookup yields CDR1 SGHRS and CDR2 YFSETQ. The CDR3 consists of 13 residues. The CDR3 spells CASSSLENSPLHF. For the CDR3, the DNA is TGCGCCAGCAGCTCTTTGGAGAATTCACCCCTCCACTTT.

On this clonotype: The junction differs from germline at one of its ends, possibly a read error. This sequence joins TRBV12-3 or TRBV12-4 and TRBJ2-6, with 7 bases identical to TRBD2. CDR3 size: 16 residues. DNA for the CDR3: TGTGCCAGCAGTGACGGCGGGAGACCTGGGGCCAACGTCCCGACTTTC. It is translated as CASSDGGRPGANVPTF.

This clonotype showed up just a few times. This chain connects TRBV19 to TRBJ1-4; 8 nucleotides align to TRBD1. V was clipped by 7 bases and J by 3 bases; unmatched bases: 4. Germline V gives CDR1 LNHDA, CDR2 SQIVND (reference sequence). The CDR3 runs 14 residues. The CDR3 spells CASIDRGSNEKLFF. The CDR3 DNA sequence: TGTGCCAGTATCGACAGGGGCTCTAATGAAAAACTGTTTTTT.

V is TRBV5-1 and J is TRBJ2-4, with 7 bases lining up with TRBD2. The CDR3 extends over 17 amino acids. The V segment lost 0 bases and the J segment 9 bases; nucleotides outside the gene matches: 15. CDR1 and CDR2 (germline): SGHRS, YFSETQ. Here the CDR3 reads CASSLDGGGGSPFIQYF. CDR3 bases: TGCGCCAGCAGCTTGGATGGGGGTGGCGGGAGTCCTTTCATTCAGTACTTC.

Note on this clonotype: With a much larger clone just one base away, this may be a read error. The chain uses TRBV7-6 and TRBJ2-6; D assignment may be TRBD1 or TRBD2 (5 bases each). The CDR3 totals 17 residues. Germline-derived CDR1 and CDR2 are SGHVS and FNYEAQ. DNA of the CDR3: TGTGCCAGCAGCTTAATGGGACGTAACTCTGAGGCCAACGTCCTGACTTTC. Encoded protein: CASSLMGRNSEANVLTF.

This clonotype was picked up many times. The J gene is TRBJ2-2, the V gene TRBV9; D unclear. Looked up from germline, CDR1 is SGDLS and CDR2 is YYNGEE. Trimming stripped 0 bases from V and 1 base from J, with 4 bases between. The CDR3 has 14 amino acids. The CDR3 region has the DNA TGTGCCAGCAGCGTAGACCAGAACACCGGGGAGCTGTTTTTT. Its protein is CASSVDQNTGELFF.

The rearrangement joins TRBV9 to TRBJ1-2; the D is unclear. V lost 4 bases and J 6 bases, leaving 10 bases between the germline ends. Germline loops: CDR1 SGDLS, CDR2 YYNGEE. The CDR3 covers 12 residues. CDR3 protein: CASSLYGNGYTF. In nucleotides, the CDR3 is TGTGCCAGCAGCCTCTATGGAAATGGCTACACCTTC.

A single count supports this clonotype. A read error may account for a junction end that differs from germline. V gene TRBV7-2 combines with J gene TRBJ2-1, with 7 nucleotides matching TRBD2. This CDR3 region has 14 residues. CDR1 is SGHTA and CDR2 is FQGNSA in the germline V gene. The CDR3 sequence: CASNLETSKNEQFF. The CDR3 bases are TGTGCCAGCAACTTAGAGACTAGCAAGAATGAGCAGTTCTTC.

This clonotype has a count of ten or more. An end of the junction differs from the germline gene, which may be a read error. The genes are TRBV7-9 and TRBJ2-6, with no clear D. Germline loops: CDR1 SEHNR, CDR2 FQNEAQ (reference sequence). The CDR3 has 16 amino acids. The CDR3 region has the DNA TGCGCCAGCAGCTTGGCCTTGGGTTCCGGGGCCAACGTCCTGACTTTC. It codes for CASSLALGSGANVLTF.

The table lists this clonotype with a few counts. The gene calls are TRBV28 and TRBJ2-7; TRBD1 or TRBD2 may be the D gene (5 bases each). Germline CDR1 MDHEN, CDR2 SYDVKM. With 5 bases removed from V and 2 bases from J, the gap between germline ends came to 19 bases. There are 16 residues in the CDR3. The DNA for the CDR3 is TGTGCCAGCAGTCCCCCCGGGGCCCAAAACCCCTACGAGCAGTACTTC. Residues: CASSPPGAQNPYEQYF.

Only a few counts were recorded for this clonotype. The chain is built from TRBV29-1 and TRBJ2-7; TRBD2 agrees at 15 bases. Losses at the gene ends were 7 bases for V and 6 bases for J; bases not matched to a gene: 4. The CDR3 spans 13 residues. Germline-derived CDR1 and CDR2 are SQVTM and ANQGSEA. The CDR3, as DNA: TGCAGCGGGGGACTAGCGGGAGGACGCGAGCAGTACTTC. Amino acids: CSGGLAGGREQYF.

This clonotype has just a few counts. The chain employs TRBV7-6 and TRBJ1-6; D may be TRBD1 (6 bases). Trimming took off 2 bases at V and 7 bases at J, with 12 bases between the two ends. The germline gives CDR1 SGHVS, CDR2 FNYEAQ. The CDR3 loop spans 15 amino acids. CDR3 sequence reads: CASSLLTGANSPLHF. The CDR3 nucleotides are TGTGCCAGCAGCTTACTGACAGGAGCAAATTCACCCCTCCACTTT.

This sequence joins TRBV3-1 and TRBJ2-5; no clear D gene. CDR1 and CDR2 from the germline V gene are LGHDT and YNNKEL (reference sequence). With 3 bases removed from V and 4 bases from J, the gap between germline ends came to 12 bases. The CDR3 consists of 14 residues. The CDR3 loop is CASSQGMSRETQYF. The CDR3 nucleotides are TGTGCCAGCAGCCAGGGGATGAGCCGAGAGACCCAGTACTTC.

V and J are TRBV29-1 and TRBJ2-1, with 10 bases that match TRBD1. Per germline, CDR1 SQVTM and CDR2 ANQGSEA. V lost 7 bases to trimming and J lost 10 bases; unmatched junction nucleotides: 7. The CDR3 runs to 12 residues. CDR3 DNA: TGCAGCGCCAGACAGGGGGCGGGGGAGCAGTTCTTC. Translation: CSARQGAGEQFF.

The chain has TRBV4-1 and TRBJ2-7, with 7 bases matching TRBD2. The V gene end was trimmed by 4 bases and the J gene end by 3 bases; junction bases not matched to a gene: 9. The CDR3 runs to 15 residues. The V gene's germline CDR1 is MGHRA and CDR2 YSYEKL. CDR3 loop: CASSLLIGGIYEQYF. CDR3 bases: TGCGCCAGCAGCCTACTGATCGGGGGGATCTACGAGCAGTACTTC.